The source of this T cell receptor beta chain is a study of beta chain features in type 1 diabetes. Study background: Sorted cells from all samples, numbering roughly 100,000,000, were examined.

Study-wide results and caveats: Moderate but significant shortening of TCRB CDR3s was recorded in all four CD4+ subsets from Type 1 diabetes patients. A greater similarity of naive, central memory and Treg TCRB repertoires was seen among patients than among healthy donors.

One heparinised draw, averaging roughly 0.12 L, was taken per donor. Each of the sorted populations had a purity greater than 98%. This CDR3 comprises 11 residues. V was shortened by 4 bases and J by 3 bases, with 6 bases between the two germline ends. Germline lookup yields CDR1 GTSNPN and CDR2 SVGIG (reference sequence). The study reverse transcribed the entire isolated RNA, so it sequenced expressed TCRB transcripts. The repertoire was sequenced with immunoSEQ multiplex PCR; TCRdb's copy has only in-frame clones and lacks some. The sample lists about 140,000 clones; around 13% were seen once. Worth noting for this clone: Antigen unknown.

The TCR originated in a young man with type 1 diabetes. The chain is built from TRBV30 and TRBJ1-1; a weak D match, TRBD1 (6 bases). The sequenced material came from central memory CD4+ T cells from blood. Here the CDR3 reads CAWTGDTEAFF. The CDR3 bases are TGTGCCTGGACAGGGGACACTGAAGCTTTCTTT.